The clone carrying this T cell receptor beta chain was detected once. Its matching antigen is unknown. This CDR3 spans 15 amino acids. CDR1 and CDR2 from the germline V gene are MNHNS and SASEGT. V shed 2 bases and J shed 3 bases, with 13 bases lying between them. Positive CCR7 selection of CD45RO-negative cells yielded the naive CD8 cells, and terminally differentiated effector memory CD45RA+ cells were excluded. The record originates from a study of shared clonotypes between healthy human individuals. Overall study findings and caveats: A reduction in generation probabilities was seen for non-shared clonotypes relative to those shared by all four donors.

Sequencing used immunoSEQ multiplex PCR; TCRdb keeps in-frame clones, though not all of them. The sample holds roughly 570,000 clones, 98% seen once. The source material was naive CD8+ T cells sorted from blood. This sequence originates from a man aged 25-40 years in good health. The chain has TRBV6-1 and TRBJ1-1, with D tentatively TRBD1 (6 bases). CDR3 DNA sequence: TGTGCCAGCAGTGAACCGGACAGTTATTACACTGAAGCTTTCTTT. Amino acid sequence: CASSEPDSYYTEAFF.